Below are 14 T cell receptor beta chains sequenced from a single sample in a study of coeliac disease. Overall study results and limits: Active celiac intraepithelial and lamina propria samples had lower TRB and TRG clonality than control samples.

These receptors have no known antigen. Using immunoSEQ multiplex PCR, the repertoire was profiled, and TCRdb retains in-frame clones only, with some absent. The sample has 4,200 or so clones, roughly two thirds seen once. Material: intraepithelial lymphocytes from the gut. All receptors derive from a man between 70 and 80 years old with active celiac disease.

This clone has more than one count but fewer than ten. The chain recombines TRBV7-6 with TRBJ1-1; 7 bases match TRBD1. CDR1 is SGHVS, CDR2 FNYEAQ, per germline. The CDR3 extends over 12 amino acids. Trimming at V came to 5 bases and at J to 6 bases, leaving 3 bases not matched to a gene. The CDR3 coding sequence is TGTGCCAGCAGCCATCAGGGGGCTGAAGCTTTCTTT. Encoded protein: CASSHQGAEAFF.

This sequence joins TRBV29-1 and TRBJ1-2; 7 bases match TRBD1. V dropped 6 bases and J dropped 5; count of bases not matched to a gene: 9. In germline, CDR1 is SQVTM, CDR2 ANQGSEA. This CDR3 is 13 amino acids long. The CDR3 reads CSVLQGPFYGYTF. CDR3 bases: TGCAGCGTCCTACAGGGGCCCTTTTATGGCTACACCTTC.

This clone showed up just once. The genes are TRBV2 and TRBJ2-1; no definite D call. The germline V gene encodes CDR1 SNHLY and CDR2 FYNNEI. The CDR3 is 14 residues long. Trimming removed 7 bases at V and 0 bases at J, with 10 bases between. DNA of the CDR3: TGTGCCAGCACACGAGGCGGCTCCTACAATGAGCAGTTCTTC. Protein product: CASTRGGSYNEQFF.

This clone showed up just a few times. This chain joins TRBV25-1 and TRBJ2-7, with a weak D call TRBD1 (5 bases). Germline V lookup: CDR1 MGHDK, CDR2 SYGVNS. This CDR3 is 13 amino acids long. The germline V and J ends were trimmed by 3 bases and 2 bases, with 8 bases remaining between them. The CDR3 here is CASSDPTAYEQYF. CDR3 nucleotides: TGTGCCAGCAGTGACCCGACAGCCTACGAGCAGTACTTC.

This rearrangement joins TRBV2 to TRBJ2-1; TRBD1 agrees at 8 bases. Trimming removed 5 bases from V and 5 bases from J; junction bases left unmatched: 8. Looked up from germline, CDR1 is SNHLY and CDR2 is FYNNEI. CDR3 size: 15 residues. The CDR3 sequence is CASSLWTGRNNEQFF. The CDR3 DNA is TGTGCCAGCAGTTTGTGGACAGGGAGGAACAATGAGCAGTTCTTC.

The chain combines TRBV6-5 with TRBJ1-1; possible D gene TRBD1, 5 bases. From germline, CDR1 is MNHEY and CDR2 SVGAGI. The CDR3 spans 12 residues. The V gene lost 6 bases and the J gene lost 7 bases, with 12 bases spanning the gap. CDR3 in amino acids: CASSRRVGEAFF. The CDR3 nucleotides read TGTGCCAGCAGCCGCAGGGTGGGTGAAGCTTTCTTT.

V usage is TRBV11-2 and J usage is TRBJ2-7, with D maybe TRBD2 (6 bases). The germline V gene has CDR1 SGHAT and CDR2 FQNNGV. The germline V and J ends were trimmed by 4 bases and 1 base, with 11 bases remaining between them. This CDR3 spans 14 amino acids. DNA for the CDR3: TGTGCCAGCAGCTACCCTGGGGGGTCCTACGAGCAGTACTTC. Residues: CASSYPGGSYEQYF.

This clone counts as large. The V gene is TRBV6-1, the J gene TRBJ1-2, with D uncertain. V gave up 3 bases and J gave up 8 bases, with 7 bases separating them. Germline values: CDR1 MNHNS, CDR2 SASEGT. This CDR3 is built from 11 residues. CDR3 amino acids: CASSDGGGYTF. In DNA, the CDR3 is TGTGCCAGCAGTGATGGAGGAGGCTACACCTTC.

The rearrangement links TRBV4-1 to TRBJ2-1; TRBD1 might be the D (5 bases). The CDR3 has 12 residues. Trimming left V 3 bases short and J 9 bases short, with 9 bases between. Germline lookup yields CDR1 MGHRA and CDR2 YSYEKL. The CDR3 is CASSQPGFEQFF. The CDR3 DNA reads as TGCGCCAGCAGCCAGCCAGGGTTTGAGCAGTTCTTC.

This clone was observed a handful of times. V usage is TRBV5-1 and J usage is TRBJ2-2; TRBD1 aligns across 7 bases. Per germline, CDR1 SGHRS and CDR2 YFSETQ. This CDR3 has 14 amino acids. Losses at the gene ends were 3 bases for V and 7 bases for J; bases not matched to a gene: 6. The CDR3 loop is CASSSTGQGGELFF. In DNA, the CDR3 is TGCGCCAGCAGCTCGACAGGGCAGGGCGGGGAGCTGTTTTTT.

J is TRBJ2-3 and V is TRBV9, with D perhaps matching TRBD1 (6 bases). V was shortened by 3 bases and J by 1 base, with 18 bases between the two germline ends. From germline, CDR1 is SGDLS and CDR2 YYNGEE. The CDR3 is made up of 17 amino acids. In DNA, the CDR3 is TGTGCCAGCAGCGACCACCGGGACAAGCCACGCACAGATACGCAGTATTTT. Translation gives CASSDHRDKPRTDTQYF.

The chain recombines TRBV7-9 with TRBJ1-2, with 9 bases lining up with TRBD1. This CDR3 is built from 14 residues. The V and J ends lost 1 base and 6 bases, in that order; junction bases with no gene match: 3. The germline CDR1 and CDR2 sequences are SEHNR and FQNEAQ (reference sequence). The CDR3 here is CASSLDRGLNGYTF. The DNA for the CDR3 is TGTGCCAGCAGCTTAGACAGGGGGCTTAATGGCTACACCTTC.

The chain links TRBV10-3 to TRBJ1-2; D remains ambiguous. The V end was cut by 2 bases, the J end by 5 bases, with 6 bases between. This CDR3 has 12 amino acids. The germline V gene has CDR1 ENHRY and CDR2 SYGVKD. Here the CDR3 reads CAISEGEYGYTF. DNA of the CDR3: TGTGCCATCAGTGAGGGAGAATATGGCTACACCTTC.

This sequence joins TRBV5-1 and TRBJ1-1, with unresolved D. CDR3 length: 15 residues. Deletions cut 0 bases from V and 4 bases from J, with 13 bases between. Germline-derived CDR1 and CDR2 are SGHRS and YFSETQ. The CDR3 is CASSLAQPPGTEAFF. The CDR3 DNA follows: TGCGCCAGCAGCTTGGCCCAACCCCCGGGCACTGAAGCTTTCTTT.